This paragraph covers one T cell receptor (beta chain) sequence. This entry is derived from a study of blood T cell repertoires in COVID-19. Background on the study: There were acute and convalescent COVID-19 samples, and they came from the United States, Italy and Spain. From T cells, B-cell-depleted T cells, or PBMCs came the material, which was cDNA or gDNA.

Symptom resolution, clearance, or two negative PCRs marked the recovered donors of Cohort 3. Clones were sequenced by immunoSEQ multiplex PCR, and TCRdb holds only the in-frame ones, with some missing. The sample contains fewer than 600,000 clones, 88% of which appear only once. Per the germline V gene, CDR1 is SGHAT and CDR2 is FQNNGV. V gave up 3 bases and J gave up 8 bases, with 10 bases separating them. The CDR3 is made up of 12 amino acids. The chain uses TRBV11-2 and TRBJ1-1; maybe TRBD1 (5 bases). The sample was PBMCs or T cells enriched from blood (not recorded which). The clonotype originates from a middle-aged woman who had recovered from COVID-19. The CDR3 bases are TGTGCCAGCAGCTTCCGACAGACCGAAGCTTTCTTT. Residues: CASSFRQTEAFF.